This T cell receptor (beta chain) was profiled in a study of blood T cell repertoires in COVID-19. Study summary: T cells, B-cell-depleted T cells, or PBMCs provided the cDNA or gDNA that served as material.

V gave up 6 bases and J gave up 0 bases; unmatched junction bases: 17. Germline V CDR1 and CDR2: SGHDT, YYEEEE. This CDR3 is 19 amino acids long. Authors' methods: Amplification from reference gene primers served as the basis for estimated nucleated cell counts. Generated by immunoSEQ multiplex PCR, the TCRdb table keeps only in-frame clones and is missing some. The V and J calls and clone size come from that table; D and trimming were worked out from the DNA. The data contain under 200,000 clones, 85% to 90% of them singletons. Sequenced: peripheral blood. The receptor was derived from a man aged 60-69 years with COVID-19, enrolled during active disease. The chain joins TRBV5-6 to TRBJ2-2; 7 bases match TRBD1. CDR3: CASNPTGSSSLTNTGELFF. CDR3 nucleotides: TGTGCCAGCAACCCGACAGGGTCTTCTTCCCTTACGAACACCGGGGAGCTGTTTTTT.